The rows below give T cell receptor beta chains drawn from one sample of a study of blood T cell repertoires in COVID-19. Sequenced by immunoSEQ multiplex PCR; TCRdb stores in-frame clones only, minus some. The table includes about 65,000 clones, about 92% detected once. The sequenced material came from peripheral blood. These receptors came from a man aged 60 to 69 with acute or convalescent COVID-19. CDR3s include the opening cysteine and the closing phenylalanine or tryptophan. D genes are given only for firm matches. Part of the rows lack a size; the others show once, few, many or a class for expanded clones.

j_call,d_call,v_call,clone_size,cdr3_nt,cdr3_aa
TRBJ1-4,-,TRBV30,-,TGTGCCTGGAGTGTAGACGGGATGAATGAAAAACTGTTTTTT,CAWSVDGMNEKLFF
TRBJ1-3,TRBD1,TRBV7-3,-,TGTGCCAGCAGCCCAACGACAGGGCACACCATATATTTT,CASSPTTGHTIYF
TRBJ1-2,-,TRBV3-1/TRBV3-2,-,TGTGCCAGCAGCCACGGACAGCACGGATTTGGCTACACCTTC,CASSHGQHGFGYTF
TRBJ1-1,-,TRBV5-1,-,TGCGCCAGCAGCTTGGCGCACAGGGAGGGAACTGAAGCTTTCTTT,CASSLAHREGTEAFF
TRBJ1-1,TRBD1,TRBV19,-,TGTGCCAGTAATGCGCGGTATCGGGCAGGGGGCTTAATAGAAGCTTTCTTT,CASNARYRAGGLIEAFF
TRBJ2-3,-,TRBV5-1,-,TGCGCCAGCAGTTTCCCCAGGGGAGACGCAGATACGCAGTATTTT,CASSFPRGDADTQYF
TRBJ1-5,-,TRBV30,-,TGTGCCTGGAGCTTCTCGGGGAATAGCAATCAGCCCCAGCATTTT,CAWSFSGNSNQPQHF
TRBJ2-2,-,TRBV9,-,TGTGCCAGCAGCCCCTTAAGCGGAATCACCGGGGAGCTGTTTTTT,CASSPLSGITGELFF
TRBJ2-7,TRBD1,TRBV19,once,TGTGCCAGTAGTAAACCGGGACAGGGTCGGTACGAGCAGTACTTC,CASSKPGQGRYEQYF
TRBJ2-5,-,TRBV5-4,once,TGTGCCAGCGGGGGGGGGCGACAAGAGACCCAGTACTTC,CASGGGRQETQYF
TRBJ2-6,-,TRBV3-1/TRBV3-2,-,TGTGCCAGCAGCACAGGTTTCTCTGGGGCCAACGTCCTGACTTTC,CASSTGFSGANVLTF
TRBJ1-3,-,TRBV6-5,-,TGTGCCAGCAGCTACCGAGGGGGGGAAAACACCATATATTTT,CASSYRGGENTIYF
TRBJ1-1,TRBD1,TRBV2,once,TGTGCCAGCAGTTCTCTTCGCATCGGACAGGGTGGGGTGGCTTTCTTT,CASSSLRIGQGGVAFF
TRBJ1-1,-,TRBV19,-,TGTGCCAGTAGCATCGAGGGGGTGGAAAAAGCTTTCTTT,CASSIEGVEKAFF
TRBJ1-1,-,TRBV25-1,-,TGTGCCAGCAGTGAATTCGAACAGGGTCGAGCTTTCTTT,CASSEFEQGRAFF
TRBJ1-1,-,TRBV7-8,-,TGTGCCAGCAGCGTTGGGCGGGGAGGGACTGAAGCTTTCTTT,CASSVGRGGTEAFF